The next 18 T cell receptor beta chains were all read from a single sample in a study of cytomegalovirus exposure and HLA in healthy donors. Use of 60 Vbeta and 13 Jbeta primers characterized the PCR. The method was immunoSEQ multiplex PCR; TCRdb's version includes in-frame clones alone and lacks a portion of them. The sample has 75,000 to 95,000 clones. The material sequenced was PBMCs. These receptors came from a woman aged 55-75 years in good health and CMV-seronegative.

The chain carries TRBV7-9 and TRBJ2-3; 10 bases align to TRBD2. The V and J ends lost 2 bases and 2 bases, in that order; junction bases with no gene match: 1. The CDR3 contains 15 residues. Germline assignment: CDR1 SEHNR and CDR2 FQNEAQ (reference sequence). CDR3 in amino acids: CASSLLAGDTDTQYF. In nucleotides, the CDR3 is TGTGCCAGCAGCTTACTAGCGGGAGACACAGATACGCAGTATTTT.

This chain's CDR3 is CASSQATGTSVYEQYF. The CDR3 DNA follows: TGTGCCAGCAGCCAAGCAACCGGGACTAGCGTATACGAGCAGTACTTC. J is TRBJ2-7 and V is TRBV4-2, with 10 positions matching TRBD2. The CDR3 consists of 16 residues. The junction had 7 bases not matched to a gene; V was cut back by 1 base and J by 4 bases. From germline, CDR1 is LGHNA and CDR2 YNFKEQ.

CDR3 sequence (DNA): TGTGCCAGTAGCGTGTCCGGGACAGGATCCTACGAGCAGTACTTC. Its protein is CASSVSGTGSYEQYF. The chain employs TRBV19 and TRBJ2-7, with 8 bases identical to TRBD1. Germline assignment: CDR1 LNHDA and CDR2 SQIVND (reference sequence). The CDR3 runs to 15 residues. The junction had 8 bases not matched to a gene; V was cut back by 6 bases and J by 1 base.

The rearrangement links TRBV5-4 to TRBJ2-5; D is unclear. The CDR3 is 13 amino acids. Trimming cost V 2 bases and J 1 base, with 6 bases left between them. Germline V lookup: CDR1 SGHNT, CDR2 YYREEE (reference sequence). CDR3 protein: CASSLPSQETQYF. For the CDR3, the DNA is TGTGCCAGCAGCTTACCTAGCCAAGAGACCCAGTACTTC.

The gene calls are TRBV5-1 and TRBJ2-3; D is perhaps TRBD1 (5 bases). V was pared by 5 bases and J by 2 bases, with 9 bases between. The CDR3 is 13 residues long. Germline loops: CDR1 SGHRS, CDR2 YFSETQ. The chain's CDR3 is CASRQEPTDTQYF. The CDR3 DNA is TGCGCCAGCAGACAGGAGCCCACAGATACGCAGTATTTT.

The chain has TRBV29-1 and TRBJ2-7, with a tentative D call TRBD2 (5 bases). Germline values: CDR1 SQVTM, CDR2 ANQGSEA. The CDR3 covers 11 residues. V gave up 6 bases and J gave up 2 bases, with 8 bases separating them. In DNA form, the CDR3 reads TGCAGCGTACGCGGGCCCTACGAGCAGTACTTC. Protein: CSVRGPYEQYF.

This chain links TRBV7-9 with TRBJ1-6, with 8 bases lining up with TRBD1. The CDR3 contains 15 residues. The germline V gene encodes CDR1 SEHNR and CDR2 FQNEAQ (reference sequence). The V and J ends lost 1 base and 7 bases, in that order; junction bases with no gene match: 3. The CDR3 nucleotides are TGTGCCAGCAGCTTAGGGGGACAGGCCAATTCACCCCTCCACTTT. Translating gives CASSLGGQANSPLHF.

This chain links TRBV15 with TRBJ2-1; the D gene is possibly TRBD2 (6 bases). Trimming stripped 3 bases from V and 7 bases from J, with 16 bases between. This CDR3 region has 15 residues. CDR1 and CDR2 (germline): LNHNV, YYDKDF (reference sequence). The CDR3 DNA reads as TGTGCCACCAGCAGTCCGGGACTCCCCTCGAATGAGCAGTTCTTC. Translating it yields CATSSPGLPSNEQFF.

This chain joins TRBV19 and TRBJ2-2; D is uncertain. Per the germline V gene, CDR1 is LNHDA and CDR2 is SQIVND (reference sequence). V dropped 6 bases and J dropped 4 bases, with 12 bases sitting between them. The CDR3 is made up of 14 amino acids. The CDR3 DNA sequence: TGTGCCAGTAGGAGTGGGCAGGTCACCGGGGAGCTGTTTTTT. It specifies CASRSGQVTGELFF.

This chain joins TRBV28 and TRBJ2-1; 8 bases agree with TRBD1. Germline CDR1 and CDR2: MDHEN and SYDVKM. V lost 3 bases to trimming and J lost 1 base; unmatched junction nucleotides: 2. This CDR3 has 15 amino acids. The CDR3 DNA reads TGTGCCAGCAGTTTCCAGGGGGCGTCCTACAATGAGCAGTTCTTC. It specifies CASSFQGASYNEQFF. Filled out from reference TRBV28 and TRBJ2-1, the complete variable domain reads DVKVTQSSRYLVKRTGEKVFLECVQDMDHENMFWYRQDPGLGLRLIYFSYDVKMKEKGDIPEGYSVSREKKERFSLILESASTNQTSMYLCASSFQGASYNEQFFGPGTRLTVL.

The rearrangement links TRBV27 to TRBJ1-5; 8 nucleotides align to TRBD1. Germline loops: CDR1 MNHEY, CDR2 SMNVEV (reference sequence). The J segment lost 1 base and the V segment lost 6 bases, leaving 2 bases of the junction unmatched. The CDR3 runs to 14 residues. The CDR3 loop is CASSRGPSNQPQHF. CDR3 in DNA: TGTGCCAGCAGCAGGGGGCCGAGCAATCAGCCCCAGCATTTT.

The chain has TRBV6-5 and TRBJ2-7; 14 bases agree with TRBD2. This CDR3 region has 15 residues. The V segment lost 5 bases and the J segment 3 bases; nucleotides outside the gene matches: 3. Looked up from germline, CDR1 is MNHEY and CDR2 is SVGAGI. CDR3 sequence: CASSTGTSGSYEQYF. The CDR3 coding sequence is TGTGCCAGCAGTACTGGGACTAGCGGGAGCTACGAGCAGTACTTC.

The rearrangement links TRBV7-2 to TRBJ2-7, with a possible D match to TRBD1 (6 bases). V shed 5 bases and J shed 7 bases, with 24 bases lying between them. Germline loops: CDR1 SGHTA, CDR2 FQGNSA. The CDR3 is 16 amino acids. The CDR3 loop is CASSHGTINRAGEQYF. CDR3 nucleotide sequence: TGTGCCAGCAGCCATGGGACCATAAACAGGGCAGGGGAGCAGTACTTC.

This chain connects TRBV10-3 to TRBJ2-7; 12 bases line up with TRBD1. CDR3 length: 15 amino acids. With 6 bases clipped from V and 0 bases from J, the junction kept 3 bases outside the gene matches. CDR1 ENHRY and CDR2 SYGVKD come from the germline V gene. The CDR3 loop is CAIRGQGALSYEQYF. The CDR3 nucleotides are TGTGCCATCAGGGGACAGGGGGCCCTCTCCTACGAGCAGTACTTC.

The chain uses TRBV9 and TRBJ2-5, with 7 bases aligning to TRBD1. Germline CDR1 is SGDLS and CDR2 is YYNGEE. J gave up 1 base and V 1 base, and 4 bases lay outside the gene matches. This CDR3 has 15 residues. The CDR3 DNA is TGTGCCAGCAGCGTAATGGGACAGATCCAAGAGACCCAGTACTTC. Protein: CASSVMGQIQETQYF. Combining the CDR3 with reference TRBV9 and TRBJ2-5 gives the whole variable domain DSGVTQTPKHLITATGQRVTLRCSPRSGDLSVYWYQQSLDQGLQFLIQYYNGEERAKGNILERFSAQQFPDLHSELNLSSLELGDSALYFCASSVMGQIQETQYFGPGTRLLVL.

This chain connects TRBV13 to TRBJ2-3; D may be TRBD1 (6 bases). CDR3 size: 13 residues. Deletions cut 5 bases from V and 4 bases from J, with 10 bases between. Per germline, CDR1 PRHDT and CDR2 FYEKMQ (reference sequence). The CDR3 spells CASSPEGADTQYF. The CDR3 nucleotides read TGTGCCAGCAGCCCTGAGGGGGCAGATACGCAGTATTTT.

The genes are TRBV19 and TRBJ1-2; D is undetermined. Per germline, CDR1 LNHDA and CDR2 SQIVND (reference sequence). CDR3 length: 15 amino acids. V lost 0 bases, J lost 4 bases, and 12 bases lay in between. CDR3 sequence reads: CASSIDRSTAYGYTF. The CDR3 DNA reads TGTGCCAGTAGTATAGATCGATCTACAGCCTATGGCTACACCTTC.

V usage is TRBV5-6 and J usage is TRBJ2-1, with TRBD2 matching 10 bases. Trimming cost V 2 bases and J 10 bases; bases outside gene matches: 9. This CDR3 has 15 amino acids. Germline V gene data show CDR1 as SGHDT and CDR2 as YYEEEE. This CDR3 is CASSLLAGSAWEQFF. CDR3 in DNA: TGTGCCAGCAGCTTACTAGCGGGATCCGCGTGGGAGCAGTTCTTC.